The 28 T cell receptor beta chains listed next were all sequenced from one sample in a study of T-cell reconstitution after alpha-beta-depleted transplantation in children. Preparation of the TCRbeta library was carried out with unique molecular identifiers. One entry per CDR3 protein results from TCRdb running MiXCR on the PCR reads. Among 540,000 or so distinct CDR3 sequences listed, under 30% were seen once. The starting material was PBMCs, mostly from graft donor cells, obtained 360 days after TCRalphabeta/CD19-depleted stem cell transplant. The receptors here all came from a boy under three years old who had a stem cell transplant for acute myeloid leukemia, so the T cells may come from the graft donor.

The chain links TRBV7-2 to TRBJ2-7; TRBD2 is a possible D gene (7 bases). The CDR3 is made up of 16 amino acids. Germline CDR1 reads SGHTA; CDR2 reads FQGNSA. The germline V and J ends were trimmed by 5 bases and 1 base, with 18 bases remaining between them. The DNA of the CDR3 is TGTGCCAGCAGCCACTCGGCGGGGGCCCCGTCCTACGAGCAGTACGTC. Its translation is CASSHSAGAPSYEQYV.

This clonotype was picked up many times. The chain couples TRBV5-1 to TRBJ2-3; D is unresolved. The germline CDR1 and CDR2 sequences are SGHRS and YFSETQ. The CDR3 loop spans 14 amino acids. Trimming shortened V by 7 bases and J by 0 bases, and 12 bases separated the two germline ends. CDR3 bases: TGCGCCAGCCGCCGCGAGACTAGCACAGATACGCAGTATTTT. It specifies CASRRETSTDTQYF. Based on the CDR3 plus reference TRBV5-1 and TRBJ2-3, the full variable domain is KAGVTQTPRYLIKTRGQQVTLSCSPISGHRSVSWYQQTPGQGLQFLFEYFSETQRNKGNFPGRFSGRQFSNSRSEMNVSTLELGDSALYLCASRRETSTDTQYFGPGTRLTVL.

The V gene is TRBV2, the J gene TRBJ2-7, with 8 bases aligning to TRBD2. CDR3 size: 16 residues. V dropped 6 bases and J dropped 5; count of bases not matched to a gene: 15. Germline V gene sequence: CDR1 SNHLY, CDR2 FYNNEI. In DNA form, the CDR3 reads TGTGCCAGCAGGCCGCTAAGGGCGGGACTAGAGGACGAGCAGTACTTC. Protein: CASRPLRAGLEDEQYF.

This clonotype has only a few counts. The chain's CDR3 is CSVDPVGTGNTEAFF. CDR3 nucleotides: TGCAGCGTCGACCCGGTAGGGACGGGGAACACTGAAGCTTTCTTT. The chain carries TRBV29-1 and TRBJ1-1, with D perhaps TRBD1 (5 bases). The germline gives CDR1 SQVTM, CDR2 ANQGSEA. CDR3 length equals 15 residues. V gave up 6 bases and J gave up 1 base, with 18 bases separating them. The full variable domain, completed using reference TRBV29-1 and TRBJ1-1, is SAVISQKPSRDICQRGTSLTIQCQVDSQVTMMFWYRQQPGQSLTLIATANQGSEATYESGFVIDKFPISRPNLTFSTLTVSNMSPEDSSIYLCSVDPVGTGNTEAFFGQGTRLTVV.

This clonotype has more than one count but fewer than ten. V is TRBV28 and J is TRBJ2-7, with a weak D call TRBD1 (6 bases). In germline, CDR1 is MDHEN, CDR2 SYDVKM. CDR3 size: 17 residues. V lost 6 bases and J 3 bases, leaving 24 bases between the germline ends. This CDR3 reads CASSDLGTDRGNYEQYF. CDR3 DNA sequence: TGTGCCAGCAGCGATTTAGGGACGGACAGAGGTAACTACGAGCAGTACTTC.

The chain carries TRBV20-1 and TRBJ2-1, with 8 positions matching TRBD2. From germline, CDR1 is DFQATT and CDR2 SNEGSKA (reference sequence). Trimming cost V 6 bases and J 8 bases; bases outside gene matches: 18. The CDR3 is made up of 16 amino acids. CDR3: CSALPGTRRQQHEQFF. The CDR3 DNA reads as TGCAGTGCACTTCCCGGGACTAGGCGTCAGCAGCATGAGCAGTTCTTC.

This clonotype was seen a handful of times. The CDR3, as DNA: TGCGCCAGCAGCCAAGAAACTGTCGGGGAAAGCACTGAAGCTTTCTTT. The encoded protein is CASSQETVGESTEAFF. The rearrangement links TRBV4-3 to TRBJ1-1; D is unresolved. The CDR3 spans 16 residues. V shed 0 bases and J shed 4 bases, with 15 bases lying between them. Germline V gene lookup returns CDR1 LGHNA and CDR2 YSLEER.

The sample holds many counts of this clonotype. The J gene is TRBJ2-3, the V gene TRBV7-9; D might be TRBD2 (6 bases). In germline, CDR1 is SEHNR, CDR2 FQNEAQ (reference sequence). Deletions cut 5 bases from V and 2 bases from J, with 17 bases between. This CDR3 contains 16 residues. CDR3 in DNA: TGTGCCAGCAGCCAGACTAGTCCTCCACCCACAGATACGCAGTATTTT. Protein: CASSQTSPPPTDTQYF. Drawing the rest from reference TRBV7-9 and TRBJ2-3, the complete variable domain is DTGVSQNPRHKITKRGQNVTFRCDPISEHNRLYWYRQTLGQGPEFLTYFQNEAQLEKSRLLSDRFSAERPKGSFSTLEIQRTEQGDSAMYLCASSQTSPPPTDTQYFGPGTRLTVL.

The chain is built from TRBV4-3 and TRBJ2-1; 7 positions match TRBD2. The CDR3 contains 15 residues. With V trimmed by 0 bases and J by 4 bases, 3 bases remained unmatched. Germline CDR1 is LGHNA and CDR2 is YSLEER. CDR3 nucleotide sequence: TGCGCCAGCAGCCAAGATTGGGGGGGGTACAATGAGCAGTTCTTC. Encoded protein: CASSQDWGGYNEQFF.

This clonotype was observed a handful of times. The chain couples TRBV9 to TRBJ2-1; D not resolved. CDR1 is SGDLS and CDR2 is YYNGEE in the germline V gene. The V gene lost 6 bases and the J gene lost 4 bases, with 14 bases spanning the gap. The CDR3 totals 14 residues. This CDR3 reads CASKGSESYNEQFF. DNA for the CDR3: TGTGCCAGCAAAGGTTCAGAGTCTTACAATGAGCAGTTCTTC.

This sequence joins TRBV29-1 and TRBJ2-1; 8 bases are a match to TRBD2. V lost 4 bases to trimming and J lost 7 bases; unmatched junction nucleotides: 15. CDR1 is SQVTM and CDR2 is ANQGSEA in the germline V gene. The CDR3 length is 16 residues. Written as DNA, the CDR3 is TGCAGCGTTGGGGGGGGGGAGCGGGGGAATCCTAATGAGCAGTTCTTC. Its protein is CSVGGGERGNPNEQFF.

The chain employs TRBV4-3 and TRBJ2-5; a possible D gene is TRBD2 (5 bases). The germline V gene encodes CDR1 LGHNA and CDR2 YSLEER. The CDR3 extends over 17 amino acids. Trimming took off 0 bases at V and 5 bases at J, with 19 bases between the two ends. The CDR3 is CASSQDPLNGMGETQYF. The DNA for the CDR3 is TGCGCCAGCAGCCAAGATCCCCTCAACGGGATGGGGGAGACCCAGTACTTC.

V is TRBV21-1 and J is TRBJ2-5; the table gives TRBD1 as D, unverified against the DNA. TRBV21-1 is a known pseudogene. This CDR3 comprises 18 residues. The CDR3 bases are TGTGCCAGCAGCTCCCCAAAGATCAGGCGGACACACCAAGAGACCCAGTACTTC. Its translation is CASSSPKIRRTHQETQYF.

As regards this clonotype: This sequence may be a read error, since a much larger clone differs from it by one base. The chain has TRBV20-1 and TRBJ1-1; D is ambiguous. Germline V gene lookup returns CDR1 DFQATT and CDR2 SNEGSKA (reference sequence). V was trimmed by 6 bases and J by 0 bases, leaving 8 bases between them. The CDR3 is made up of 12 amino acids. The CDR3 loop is CSAIDLNTEAFF. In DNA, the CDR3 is TGCAGTGCCATCGATTTGAACACTGAAGCTTTCTTT.

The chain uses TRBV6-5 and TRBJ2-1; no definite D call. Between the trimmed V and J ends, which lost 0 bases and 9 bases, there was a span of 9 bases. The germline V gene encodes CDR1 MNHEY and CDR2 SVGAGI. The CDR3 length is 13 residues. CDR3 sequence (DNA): TGTGCCAGCAGTTACTCGAAGGGAAGTGAGCAGTTCTTC. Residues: CASSYSKGSEQFF.

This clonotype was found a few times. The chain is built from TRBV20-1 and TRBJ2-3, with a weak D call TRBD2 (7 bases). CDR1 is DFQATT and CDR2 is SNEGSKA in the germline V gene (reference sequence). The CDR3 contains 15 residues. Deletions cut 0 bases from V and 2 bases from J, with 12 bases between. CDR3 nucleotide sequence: TGCAGTGCTAGAGAATGGCGGGGGCCCACAGATACGCAGTATTTT. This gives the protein CSAREWRGPTDTQYF.

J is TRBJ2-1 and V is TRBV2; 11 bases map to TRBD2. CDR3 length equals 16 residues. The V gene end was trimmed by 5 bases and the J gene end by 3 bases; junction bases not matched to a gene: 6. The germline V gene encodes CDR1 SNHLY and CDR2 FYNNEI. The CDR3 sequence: CASSPGLAVLYNEQFF. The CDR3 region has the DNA TGTGCCAGCAGTCCGGGACTAGCGGTTCTCTACAATGAGCAGTTCTTC.

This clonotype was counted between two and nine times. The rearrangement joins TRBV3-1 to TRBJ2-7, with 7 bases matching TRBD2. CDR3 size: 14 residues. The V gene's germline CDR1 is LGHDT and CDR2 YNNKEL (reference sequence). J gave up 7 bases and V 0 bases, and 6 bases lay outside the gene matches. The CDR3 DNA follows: TGTGCCAGCAGCCAAGACCTAGCGGTTCGGGAGCAGTACTTC. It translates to CASSQDLAVREQYF.

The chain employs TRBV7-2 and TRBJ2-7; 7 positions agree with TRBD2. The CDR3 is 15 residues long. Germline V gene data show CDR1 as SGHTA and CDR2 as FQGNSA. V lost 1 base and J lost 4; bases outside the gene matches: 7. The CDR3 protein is CASSLEGLADYEQYF. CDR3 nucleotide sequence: TGTGCCAGCAGCTTAGAGGGGCTAGCGGATTACGAGCAGTACTTC.

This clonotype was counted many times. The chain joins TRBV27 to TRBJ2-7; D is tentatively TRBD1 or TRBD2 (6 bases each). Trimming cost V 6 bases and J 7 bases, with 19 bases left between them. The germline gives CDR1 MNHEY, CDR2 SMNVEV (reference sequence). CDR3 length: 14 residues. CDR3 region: CASRPDRLAGEQYV. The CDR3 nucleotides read TGTGCCAGCAGACCCGACAGGCTCGCGGGGGAGCAGTACGTC.

CDR3 in amino acids: CASSQDWISGANVLTF. The DNA of the CDR3 is TGCGCCAGCAGCCAAGATTGGATCTCTGGGGCCAACGTCCTGACTTTC. The chain combines TRBV4-3 with TRBJ2-6; D remains unclear. Germline lookup yields CDR1 LGHNA and CDR2 YSLEER. This CDR3 is 16 amino acids long. The V and J ends lost 0 bases and 0 bases respectively, with 6 bases between them.

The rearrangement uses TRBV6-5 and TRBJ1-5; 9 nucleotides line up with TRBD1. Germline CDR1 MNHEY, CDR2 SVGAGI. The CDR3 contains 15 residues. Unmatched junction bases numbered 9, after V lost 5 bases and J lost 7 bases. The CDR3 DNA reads TGTGCCAGCAGTCACCCGGGACAGGGAGGCCAGCCCCAGCATTTT. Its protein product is CASSHPGQGGQPQHF.

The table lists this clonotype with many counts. CDR3 in amino acids: CSVAANPYNEQFF. CDR3 bases: TGCAGCGTTGCGGCCAATCCATACAATGAGCAGTTCTTC. The chain links TRBV29-1 to TRBJ2-1; D is unclear. The V gene's germline CDR1 is SQVTM and CDR2 ANQGSEA. V was trimmed by 4 bases and J by 4 bases, leaving 11 bases between them. There are 13 residues in the CDR3.

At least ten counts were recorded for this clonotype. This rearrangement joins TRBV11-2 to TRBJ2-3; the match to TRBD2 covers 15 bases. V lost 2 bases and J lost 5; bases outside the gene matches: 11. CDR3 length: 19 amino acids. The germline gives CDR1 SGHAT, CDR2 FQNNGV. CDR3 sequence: CASSLIFGLAGGPKDTQYF. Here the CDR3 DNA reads TGTGCCAGCAGCTTAATTTTCGGACTAGCGGGGGGGCCAAAAGATACGCAGTATTTT.

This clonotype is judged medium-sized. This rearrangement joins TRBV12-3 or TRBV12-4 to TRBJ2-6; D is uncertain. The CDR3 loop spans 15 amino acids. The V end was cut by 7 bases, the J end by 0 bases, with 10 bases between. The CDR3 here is CASTPFFSGANVLTF. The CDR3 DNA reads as TGTGCCAGCACTCCCTTCTTCTCTGGGGCCAACGTCCTGACTTTC.

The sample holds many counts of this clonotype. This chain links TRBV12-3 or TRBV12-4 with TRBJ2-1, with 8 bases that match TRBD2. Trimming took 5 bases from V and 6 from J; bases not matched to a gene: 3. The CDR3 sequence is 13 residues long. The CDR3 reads CASSPGLANEQFF. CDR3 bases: TGTGCCAGCAGTCCCGGACTAGCCAATGAGCAGTTCTTC.

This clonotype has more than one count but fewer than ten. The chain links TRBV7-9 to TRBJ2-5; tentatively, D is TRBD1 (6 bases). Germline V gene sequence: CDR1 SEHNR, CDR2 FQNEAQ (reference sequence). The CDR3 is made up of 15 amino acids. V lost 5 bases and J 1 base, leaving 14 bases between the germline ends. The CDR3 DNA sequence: TGTGCCAGCAGCCTTGACAGGACCTTCCAAGAGACCCAGTACTTC. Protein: CASSLDRTFQETQYF.

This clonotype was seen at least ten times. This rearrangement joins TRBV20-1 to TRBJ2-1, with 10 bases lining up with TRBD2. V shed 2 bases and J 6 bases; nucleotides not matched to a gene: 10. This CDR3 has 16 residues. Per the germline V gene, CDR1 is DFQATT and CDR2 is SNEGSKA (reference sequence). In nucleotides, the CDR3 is TGCAGTGCTAGAAGGGCGGGACTAGCGATTATCAATGAGCAGTTCTTC. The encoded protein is CSARRAGLAIINEQFF.